Described below is a single T cell receptor beta chain sequence and its context. Its antigen is still unknown. After isolation, RNA underwent reverse transcription to generate cDNA as the sequencing template. Produced via immunoSEQ multiplex PCR; TCRdb's table is partial and in-frame only. The data contain 170,000 or so clones, 59% of them singletons. The CDR3 spans 15 residues. Germline-derived CDR1 and CDR2 are SGHRS and YFSETQ. The trim removed 4 bases at V and 10 bases at J, leaving 9 bases unmatched. The data stem from a study of CD8+ T cells in alopecia areata. Study conclusions and caveats: Lesional tissue from the scalp (especially in alopecia totalis/universalis) showed higher clonality than normal scalp.

Researchers gathered lesional scalp punch biopsies and peripheral blood from patients with alopecia areata. Here the sequenced sample was CD4+ T cells sorted from blood, taken at week 0. This TCR came from a human donor with alopecia areata. The chain has TRBV5-1 and TRBJ2-1; 12 bases agree with TRBD1. CDR3 DNA sequence: TGCGCCAGCAGCCCCCCGGGACAGGGGGCTAAGGAGCAGTTCTTC. This codes for CASSPPGQGAKEQFF.